Presented here are 13 T cell receptor beta chains from one specimen sequenced in a study of T cell changes during pregnancy in multiple sclerosis. Measured with immunoSEQ multiplex PCR; TCRdb has only the in-frame clones, and not every one. The sample has 55,000 to 85,000 clones; around nine tenths are singletons. Sequences were derived from peripheral blood, sampled in the third trimester of pregnancy. These receptors were taken from a female donor with multiple sclerosis, enrolled in a pregnancy study.

The chain uses TRBV7-6 and TRBJ1-3; D perhaps matches TRBD1 (5 bases). Germline V lookup: CDR1 SGHVS, CDR2 FNYEAQ. V lost 2 bases and J 0 bases, leaving 8 bases between the germline ends. This CDR3 is 15 amino acids long. The CDR3 reads CASSLTTGSGNTIYF. In DNA form, the CDR3 reads TGTGCCAGCAGCTTAACAACAGGCTCTGGAAACACCATATATTTT.

The rearrangement uses TRBV29-1 and TRBJ2-1, with 13 bases matching TRBD2. CDR1 is SQVTM and CDR2 is ANQGSEA in the germline V gene. The CDR3 has 16 residues. V gave up 5 bases and J gave up 3 bases; unmatched junction bases: 7. For the CDR3, the DNA is TGCAGCGTTCAACTGACTAGCGGGGGGATCTACAATGAGCAGTTCTTC. Translating it yields CSVQLTSGGIYNEQFF.

This clone was detected once. The chain carries TRBV27 and TRBJ2-7; TRBD1 aligns across 7 bases. J was trimmed by 3 bases and V by 4 bases; bases with no gene match: 12. The CDR3 covers 16 residues. CDR1 MNHEY and CDR2 SMNVEV come from the germline V gene (reference sequence). The CDR3 loop is CASSWGQPDLNYEQYF. The CDR3 coding sequence is TGTGCCAGCAGTTGGGGACAGCCCGATCTGAACTACGAGCAGTACTTC.

The chain has TRBV5-1 and TRBJ2-5; TRBD2 matches at 14 bases. V was pared by 3 bases and J by 3 bases, with 7 bases of the junction left unmatched. This CDR3 comprises 17 residues. The V gene's germline CDR1 is SGHRS and CDR2 YFSETQ. As DNA, the CDR3 is TGCGCCAGCAGCTCCGGGACTAGCGGGAGAAGCAAAGAGACCCAGTACTTC. Translation gives CASSSGTSGRSKETQYF.

The chain joins TRBV30 to TRBJ2-1; TRBD2 matches 8 bases. Trimming cost V 4 bases and J 9 bases; bases outside gene matches: 8. The CDR3 is made up of 13 amino acids. Germline CDR1 GTSNPN, CDR2 SVGIG (reference sequence). The CDR3 DNA reads TGTGCCTGGACCTCGGGACTAGAGCTTGAGCAGTTCTTC. Encoded protein: CAWTSGLELEQFF.

The rearrangement links TRBV30 to TRBJ2-7, with a tentative D call TRBD2 (6 bases). Germline assignment: CDR1 GTSNPN and CDR2 SVGIG (reference sequence). CDR3 size: 12 residues. V gave up 4 bases and J gave up 7 bases, with 14 bases separating them. The CDR3 nucleotides read TGTGCCTGGATGGGGGACTCTAGGGAGCAGTACTTC. It yields the protein CAWMGDSREQYF. Drawing the rest from reference TRBV30 and TRBJ2-7, the complete variable domain is SQTIHQWPATLVQPVGSPLSLECTVEGTSNPNLYWYRQAAGRGLQLLFYSVGIGQISSEVPQNLSASRPQDRQFILSSKKLLLSDSGFYLCAWMGDSREQYFGPGTRLTVT.

This chain joins TRBV7-6 and TRBJ1-5; TRBD1 might be the D (5 bases). The length of the CDR3 is 14 residues. Germline assignment: CDR1 SGHVS and CDR2 FNYEAQ. With 1 base removed from V and 7 bases from J, the gap between germline ends came to 11 bases. CDR3 in amino acids: CASSLEGLLQPQHF. In DNA form, the CDR3 reads TGTGCCAGCAGCTTAGAGGGGTTACTGCAGCCCCAGCATTTT.

In its sample, this clone was seen a few times. The chain carries TRBV19 and TRBJ1-5; the D gene is possibly TRBD1 (6 bases). Germline CDR1 LNHDA, CDR2 SQIVND (reference sequence). The CDR3 is 16 residues long. The ends were cut back, 4 bases at V and 4 bases at J, with 17 bases in the middle. This CDR3 reads CASSSLREGGNQPQHF. In DNA form, the CDR3 reads TGTGCCAGTAGTAGCCTTCGAGAAGGGGGAAATCAGCCCCAGCATTTT.

This clone came up once. As DNA, the CDR3 is TGTGCCAGCAGCCTCCGTGCGGGAGAAGAGACCCAGTACTTC. The encoded protein is CASSLRAGEETQYF. The chain links TRBV7-8 to TRBJ2-5, with TRBD2 matching 7 bases. Germline assignment: CDR1 SGHVS and CDR2 FQNEAQ. The CDR3 is 14 residues long. J lost 3 bases, V lost 5 bases, and 6 bases had no gene match.

The rearrangement joins TRBV27 to TRBJ2-3; 9 bases agree with TRBD2. Per germline, CDR1 MNHEY and CDR2 SMNVEV (reference sequence). V trimming: 7 bases; J trimming: 2 bases; junction bases outside the gene matches: 7. The CDR3 extends over 15 amino acids. The CDR3 bases are TGTGCCAGCATTCCTCTAGCGGGAAACACAGATACGCAGTATTTT. Protein sequence: CASIPLAGNTDTQYF.

The chain joins TRBV9 to TRBJ1-5; 8 bases are a match to TRBD1. Germline V gives CDR1 SGDLS, CDR2 YYNGEE. The V segment lost 0 bases and the J segment 6 bases; nucleotides outside the gene matches: 8. The CDR3 is made up of 16 amino acids. CDR3 bases: TGTGCCAGCAGCGTAGGATCAGGGGGCTTTGGTCAGCCCCAGCATTTT. Amino acid sequence: CASSVGSGGFGQPQHF.

V usage is TRBV18 and J usage is TRBJ1-1; TRBD1 matches 8 bases. The CDR3 runs 14 residues. From germline, CDR1 is KGHSH and CDR2 LQKENI. V trimming: 3 bases; J trimming: 5 bases; junction bases outside the gene matches: 5. CDR3 DNA sequence: TGTGCCAGCTCACCCGGACAGGGAAGGACTGAAGCTTTCTTT. Its protein product is CASSPGQGRTEAFF. Based on the CDR3 plus reference TRBV18 and TRBJ1-1, the full variable domain is NAGVMQNPRHLVRRRGQEARLRCSPMKGHSHVYWYRQLPEEGLKFMVYLQKENIIDESGMPKERFSAEFPKEGPSILRIQQVVRGDSAAYFCASSPGQGRTEAFFGQGTRLTVV.

This chain's CDR3 is CAWSVGPSRSPLHF. CDR3 sequence (DNA): TGTGCCTGGAGTGTTGGTCCCTCCAGATCACCCCTCCACTTT. The chain employs TRBV30 and TRBJ1-6; D call uncertain. Germline CDR1 reads GTSNPN; CDR2 reads SVGIG (reference sequence). Trimming left V 0 bases short and J 10 bases short, with 13 bases between. The CDR3 loop spans 14 amino acids.